These T cell receptor beta chains were read from a single sample in a study of HIV-infected children after antiretroviral therapy interruption. TCRdb called the 3' RACE reads again in MiXCR, with one record for every CDR3 protein. The sample shows 30,000 to 40,000 distinct CDR3 sequences, 6.5% of them seen only once. This material consisted of CD45RA+ CD4+ T cells from PBMCs, pooled from several time points, taken from a donor given antiretroviral therapy, either interrupted or continuous. The receptor set was obtained from a pool of human donors with HIV. The CDR3 runs from the conserved cysteine through the conserved F or W. The D gene is left open where the match is weak. The size entry is marked missing in some rows and otherwise reads once, few, many or a size class.

d_gene	v_gene	abundance	j_gene	CDR3aa	CDR3nt
.	TRBV2	many	TRBJ2-6	CASRRPTRHSGANVLTF	TGTGCCAGCAGGAGACCGACTAGACACTCTGGGGCCAACGTCCTGACTTTC
.	TRBV14	many	TRBJ2-7	CASGSGQAFYEQYF	TGTGCCAGCGGTTCTGGTCAGGCATTCTACGAGCAGTACTTC
TRBD1	TRBV20-1	many	TRBJ1-5	CSASQTGRGNQPQHF	TGCAGTGCTAGCCAGACAGGGCGAGGCAATCAGCCCCAGCATTTT
TRBD1	TRBV7-3	many	TRBJ1-1	CASSSGQGTSEAFF	TGTGCCAGCAGTTCCGGACAGGGTACGTCTGAAGCTTTCTTT
.	TRBV4-2	many	TRBJ2-1	CASSQGGTGAYNEQFF	TGTGCCAGCAGCCAAGGTGGGACGGGGGCCTACAATGAGCAGTTCTTC
.	TRBV19	.	TRBJ2-1	CASTNPGLPYNEQFF	TGTGCCAGTACTAACCCAGGGCTACCCTACAATGAGCAGTTCTTC
.	TRBV27	few	TRBJ2-5	CASSFKGRGQETQYF	TGTGCCAGCAGTTTCAAGGGCAGGGGACAAGAGACCCAGTACTTC
TRBD2	TRBV28	.	TRBJ2-7	CASRTLAGSYEQYF	TGTGCCAGCAGGACCTTAGCGGGTTCCTACGAGCAGTACTTC
.	TRBV12-3/TRBV12-4	many	TRBJ1-4	CASGTQGLIATNEKLFF	TGTGCCAGCGGAACACAGGGTCTCATCGCAACTAATGAAAAACTGTTTTTT
TRBD1	TRBV3-1	many	TRBJ1-2	CASSQGGGGAVANYGYTF	TGTGCCAGCAGCCAAGGTGGAGGGGGCGCAGTAGCTAACTATGGCTACACCTTC
.	TRBV20-1	many	TRBJ2-7	CSARSGYEQYF	TGCAGTGCTAGATCCGGCTACGAGCAGTACTTC
.	TRBV28	many	TRBJ1-2	CASKRVVNYGYTF	TGTGCCAGCAAACGGGTTGTGAACTATGGCTACACCTTC
TRBD2	TRBV11-2	few	TRBJ2-2	CASTVAGLNTGELFF	TGTGCCAGCACTGTAGCGGGGCTGAACACCGGGGAGCTGTTTTTT
TRBD1	TRBV7-2	many	TRBJ2-1	CASSSRGQGAYNEQFF	TGTGCCAGCAGCTCCAGGGGGCAGGGGGCCTACAATGAGCAGTTCTTC
.	TRBV2	many	TRBJ2-3	CAGGPKGGAGTQYF	TGTGCCGGAGGGCCTAAGGGGGGGGCAGGAACGCAGTATTTT
.	TRBV4-2	many	TRBJ2-1	CASSQGLGGHYAEQFF	TGTGCCAGCAGCCAAGGACTGGGGGGGCACTATGCTGAGCAGTTCTTC
.	TRBV2	many	TRBJ2-2	CASSEKAANTGELFF	TGTGCCAGCAGTGAAAAAGCGGCGAACACCGGGGAGCTGTTTTTT
.	TRBV2	many	TRBJ1-6	CASSEIGLHNSPLHF	TGTGCCAGCAGTGAAATAGGGCTACATAATTCACCCCTCCACTTT
.	TRBV29-1	many	TRBJ2-1	CGARDRAAEQFF	TGTGGTGCTAGGGATAGAGCCGCTGAGCAGTTCTTC
.	TRBV28	few	TRBJ1-5	CASSSTGGVYLVNQPQHF	TGTGCCAGCAGTTCGACAGGAGGGGTGTATTTAGTCAATCAGCCCCAGCATTTT
.	TRBV6-6	many	TRBJ2-7	CASGDAGYEQYF	TGTGCCAGCGGTGATGCCGGCTATGAACAGTACTTC
TRBD1	TRBV5-1	many	TRBJ2-7	CASSRTGEDYEQYF	TGCGCCAGCAGCCGGACAGGGGAGGACTACGAGCAGTACTTC
TRBD2	TRBV7-3	many	TRBJ2-1	CASSLVTSGPYNEQFF	TGTGCCAGCAGCTTAGTGACTAGCGGACCCTACAATGAGCAGTTCTTC
.	TRBV2	few	TRBJ2-7	CASSESHSYEQYF	TGTGCCAGCAGTGAGAGCCACTCCTACGAGCAGTACTTC
TRBD2	TRBV5-1	many	TRBJ2-1	CASSLGLAGSNEQFF	TGCGCCAGCAGCTTGGGGCTAGCGGGGAGTAATGAGCAGTTCTTC
.	TRBV12-3/TRBV12-4	many	TRBJ2-1	CASSLAVGGGNEQFF	TGTGCCAGCAGTTTAGCGGTGGGAGGGGGGAATGAGCAGTTCTTC
.	TRBV29-1	many	TRBJ1-3	CSVDGPGNTIYF	TGCAGCGTCGACGGGCCTGGAAACACCATATATTTT
.	TRBV12-3/TRBV12-4	many	TRBJ1-2	CASSLHWGVGGYTF	TGTGCCAGCAGTTTACATTGGGGGGTGGGGGGCTACACCTTC
TRBD2	TRBV7-8	few	TRBJ2-1	CASSPSGRVYNEQFF	TGTGCCAGCAGCCCGAGCGGGAGAGTGTACAATGAGCAGTTCTTC
.	TRBV28	many	TRBJ2-5	CASSGDWGAKDQETQYF	TGTGCCAGCAGCGGTGATTGGGGGGCTAAAGACCAAGAGACCCAGTACTTC
TRBD1	TRBV7-8	many	TRBJ1-5	CASSAWDRESTQPQHF	TGTGCCAGCAGCGCCTGGGACAGGGAGTCGACTCAGCCCCAGCATTTT
.	TRBV9	many	TRBJ2-3	CASSVEKSSTDTQYF	TGTGCCAGCAGCGTAGAGAAGAGTAGCACAGATACGCAGTATTTT
TRBD1	TRBV4-1	many	TRBJ1-2	CASSQWFHGGQGSYGYTF	TGCGCCAGCAGCCAATGGTTCCACGGAGGACAGGGAAGCTATGGCTACACCTTC
TRBD2	TRBV20-1	many	TRBJ2-7	CSARAPGGTYEQYF	TGCAGTGCTAGAGCCCCGGGAGGTACCTACGAGCAGTACTTC
TRBD1	TRBV11-2	few	TRBJ2-1	CASRSPGTGSSYNEQFF	TGTGCCAGCAGATCACCCGGGACAGGGAGCTCCTACAATGAGCAGTTCTTC